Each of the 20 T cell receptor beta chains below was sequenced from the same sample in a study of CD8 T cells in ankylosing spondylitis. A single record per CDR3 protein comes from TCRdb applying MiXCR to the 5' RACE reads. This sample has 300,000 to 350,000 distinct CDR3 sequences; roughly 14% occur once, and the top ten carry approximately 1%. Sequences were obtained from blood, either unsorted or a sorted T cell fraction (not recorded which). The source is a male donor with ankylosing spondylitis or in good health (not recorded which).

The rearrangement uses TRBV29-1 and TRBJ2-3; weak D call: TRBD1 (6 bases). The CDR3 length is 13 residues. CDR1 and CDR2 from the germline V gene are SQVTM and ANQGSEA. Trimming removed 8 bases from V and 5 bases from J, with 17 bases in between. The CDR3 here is CSLLGADEDTQYF. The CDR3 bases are TGCAGCTTGCTGGGGGCGGACGAAGATACGCAGTATTTT.

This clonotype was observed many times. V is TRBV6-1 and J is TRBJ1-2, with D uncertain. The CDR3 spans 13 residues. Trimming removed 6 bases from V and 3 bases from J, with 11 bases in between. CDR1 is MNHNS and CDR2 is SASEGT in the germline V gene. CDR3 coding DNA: TGTGCCAGCAGCCCGAACCAGGACTATGGCTACACCTTC. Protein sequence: CASSPNQDYGYTF.

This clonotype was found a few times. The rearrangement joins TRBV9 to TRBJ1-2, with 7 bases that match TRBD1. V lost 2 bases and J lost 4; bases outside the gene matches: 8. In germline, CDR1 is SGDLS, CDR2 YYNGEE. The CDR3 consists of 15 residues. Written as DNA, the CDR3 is TGTGCCAGCAGCGTTTTTGACAGGGAAGGCTATGGCTACACCTTC. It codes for CASSVFDREGYGYTF.

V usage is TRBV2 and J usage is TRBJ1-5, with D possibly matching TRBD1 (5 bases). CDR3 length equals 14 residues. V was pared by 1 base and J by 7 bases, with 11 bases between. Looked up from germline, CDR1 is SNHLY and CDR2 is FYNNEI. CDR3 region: CASSEVAGTQPQHF. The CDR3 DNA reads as TGTGCCAGCAGTGAAGTGGCAGGGACCCAGCCCCAGCATTTT.

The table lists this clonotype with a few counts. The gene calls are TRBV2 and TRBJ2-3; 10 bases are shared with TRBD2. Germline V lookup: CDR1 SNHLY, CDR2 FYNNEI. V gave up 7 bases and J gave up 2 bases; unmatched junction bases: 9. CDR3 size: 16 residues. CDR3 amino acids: CASTPTSGWDTDTQYF. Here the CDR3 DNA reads TGTGCCAGCACCCCGACTAGCGGGTGGGACACAGATACGCAGTATTTT.

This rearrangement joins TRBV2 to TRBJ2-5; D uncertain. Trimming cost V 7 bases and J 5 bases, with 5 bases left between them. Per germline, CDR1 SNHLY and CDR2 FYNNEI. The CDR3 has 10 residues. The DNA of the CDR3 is TGTGCCAGCAAGGAGGAGACCCAGTACTTC. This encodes CASKEETQYF.

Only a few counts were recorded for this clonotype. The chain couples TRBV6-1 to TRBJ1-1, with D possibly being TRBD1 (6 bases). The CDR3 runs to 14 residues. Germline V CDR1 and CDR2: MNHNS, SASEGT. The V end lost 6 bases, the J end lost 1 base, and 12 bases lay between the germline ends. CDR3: CASRSRGWNTEAFF. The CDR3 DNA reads TGTGCCAGCAGGAGCAGGGGTTGGAACACTGAAGCTTTCTTT.

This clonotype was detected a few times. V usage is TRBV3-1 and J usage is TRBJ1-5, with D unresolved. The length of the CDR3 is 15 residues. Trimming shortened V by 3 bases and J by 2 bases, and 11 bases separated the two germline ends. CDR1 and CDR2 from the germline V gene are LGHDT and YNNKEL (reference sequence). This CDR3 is CASSHTNGGNQPQHF. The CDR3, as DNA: TGTGCCAGCAGCCATACAAACGGGGGCAATCAGCCCCAGCATTTT.

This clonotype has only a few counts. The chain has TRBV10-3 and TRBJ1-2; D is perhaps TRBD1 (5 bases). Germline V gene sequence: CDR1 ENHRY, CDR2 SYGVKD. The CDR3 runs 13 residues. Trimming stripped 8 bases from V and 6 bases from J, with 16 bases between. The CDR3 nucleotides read TGTGCCATCCAACGGGACTCGGAGAATGGCTACACCTTC. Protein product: CAIQRDSENGYTF.

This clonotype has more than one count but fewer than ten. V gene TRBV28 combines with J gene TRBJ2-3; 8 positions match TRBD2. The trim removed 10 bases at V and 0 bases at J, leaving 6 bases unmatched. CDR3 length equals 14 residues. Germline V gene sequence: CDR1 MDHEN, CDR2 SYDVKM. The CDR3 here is CATSLAGSTDTQYF. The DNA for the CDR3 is TGTGCCACCTCGTTAGCGGGGAGCACAGATACGCAGTATTTT.

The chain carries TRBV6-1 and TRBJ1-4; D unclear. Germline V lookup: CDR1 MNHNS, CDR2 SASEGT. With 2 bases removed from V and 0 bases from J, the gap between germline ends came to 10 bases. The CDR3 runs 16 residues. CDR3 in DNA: TGTGCCAGCAGTGAATGGGGTTTTGCAACTAATGAAAAACTGTTTTTT. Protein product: CASSEWGFATNEKLFF.

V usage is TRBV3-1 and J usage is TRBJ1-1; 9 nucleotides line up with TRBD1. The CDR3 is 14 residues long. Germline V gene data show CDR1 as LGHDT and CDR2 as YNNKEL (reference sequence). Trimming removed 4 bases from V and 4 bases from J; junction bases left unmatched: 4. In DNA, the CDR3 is TGTGCCAGCAGCCCGGGACAGGGCACCACTGAAGCTTTCTTT. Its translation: CASSPGQGTTEAFF.

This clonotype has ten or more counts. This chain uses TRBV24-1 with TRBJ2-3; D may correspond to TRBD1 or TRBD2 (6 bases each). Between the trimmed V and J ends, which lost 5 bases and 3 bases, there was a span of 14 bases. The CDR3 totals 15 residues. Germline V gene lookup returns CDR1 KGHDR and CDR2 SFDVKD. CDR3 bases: TGTGCCACCAGTGCTGTCGGGGGCGGGACAGATACGCAGTATTTT. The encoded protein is CATSAVGGGTDTQYF.

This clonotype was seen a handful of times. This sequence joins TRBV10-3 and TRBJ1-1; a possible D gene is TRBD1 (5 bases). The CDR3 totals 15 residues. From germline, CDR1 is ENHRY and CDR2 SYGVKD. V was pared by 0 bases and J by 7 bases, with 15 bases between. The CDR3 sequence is CAISESGLLGGEAFF. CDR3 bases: TGTGCCATCAGTGAGTCAGGCCTACTGGGGGGTGAAGCTTTCTTT.

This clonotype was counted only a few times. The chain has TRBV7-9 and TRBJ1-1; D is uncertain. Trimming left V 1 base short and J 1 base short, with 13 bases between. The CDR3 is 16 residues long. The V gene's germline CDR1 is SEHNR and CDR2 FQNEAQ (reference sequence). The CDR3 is CASSLVARQGNTEAFF. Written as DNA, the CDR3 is TGTGCCAGCAGCTTAGTGGCCCGGCAAGGGAACACTGAAGCTTTCTTT. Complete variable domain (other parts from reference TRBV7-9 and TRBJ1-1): DTGVSQNPRHKITKRGQNVTFRCDPISEHNRLYWYRQTLGQGPEFLTYFQNEAQLEKSRLLSDRFSAERPKGSFSTLEIQRTEQGDSAMYLCASSLVARQGNTEAFFGQGTRLTVV.

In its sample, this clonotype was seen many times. In DNA form, the CDR3 reads TGTGCCAGCAAGTACAGGCGTTCCACCGGGGAGCTGTTTTTT. Its protein is CASKYRRSTGELFF. The chain links TRBV7-2 to TRBJ2-2; tentative D call: TRBD1 (5 bases). The CDR3 loop spans 14 amino acids. The germline CDR1 and CDR2 sequences are SGHTA and FQGNSA. The V and J ends lost 7 bases and 4 bases respectively, with 13 bases between them. The whole variable domain, filled in from reference TRBV7-2 and TRBJ2-2, reads GAGVSQSPSNKVTEKGKDVELRCDPISGHTALYWYRQSLGQGLEFLIYFQGNSAPDKSGLPSDRFSAERTGGSVSTLTIQRTQQEDSAVYLCASKYRRSTGELFFGEGSRLTVL.

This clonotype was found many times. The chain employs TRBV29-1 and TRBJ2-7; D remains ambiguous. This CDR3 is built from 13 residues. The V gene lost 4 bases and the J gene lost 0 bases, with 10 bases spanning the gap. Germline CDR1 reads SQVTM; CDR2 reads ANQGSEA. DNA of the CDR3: TGCAGCGTTGTAACCACATTCTCCTACGAGCAGTACTTC. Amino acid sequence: CSVVTTFSYEQYF.

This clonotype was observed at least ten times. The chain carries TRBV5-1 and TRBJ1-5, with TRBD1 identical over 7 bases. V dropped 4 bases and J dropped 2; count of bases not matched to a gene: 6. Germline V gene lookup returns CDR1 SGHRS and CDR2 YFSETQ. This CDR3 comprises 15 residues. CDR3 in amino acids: CASSHDGQGNQPQHF. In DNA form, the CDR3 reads TGCGCCAGCAGCCACGATGGACAGGGCAATCAGCCCCAGCATTTT.

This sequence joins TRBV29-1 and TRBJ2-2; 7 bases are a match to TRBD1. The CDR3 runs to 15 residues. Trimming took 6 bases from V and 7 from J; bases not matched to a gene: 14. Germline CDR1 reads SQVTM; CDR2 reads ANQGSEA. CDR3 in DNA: TGCAGCGTGGGAACAGGGGCCTCAAGAGGCGGGGAGCTGTTTTTT. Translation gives CSVGTGASRGGELFF.

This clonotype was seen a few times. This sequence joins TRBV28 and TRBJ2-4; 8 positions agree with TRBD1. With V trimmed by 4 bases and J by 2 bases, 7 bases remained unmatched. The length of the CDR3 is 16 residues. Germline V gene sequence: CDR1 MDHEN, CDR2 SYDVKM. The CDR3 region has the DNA TGTGCCAGCAGTTCGACAGGGGTAAAGACCAAAAACATTCAGTACTTC. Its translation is CASSSTGVKTKNIQYF.